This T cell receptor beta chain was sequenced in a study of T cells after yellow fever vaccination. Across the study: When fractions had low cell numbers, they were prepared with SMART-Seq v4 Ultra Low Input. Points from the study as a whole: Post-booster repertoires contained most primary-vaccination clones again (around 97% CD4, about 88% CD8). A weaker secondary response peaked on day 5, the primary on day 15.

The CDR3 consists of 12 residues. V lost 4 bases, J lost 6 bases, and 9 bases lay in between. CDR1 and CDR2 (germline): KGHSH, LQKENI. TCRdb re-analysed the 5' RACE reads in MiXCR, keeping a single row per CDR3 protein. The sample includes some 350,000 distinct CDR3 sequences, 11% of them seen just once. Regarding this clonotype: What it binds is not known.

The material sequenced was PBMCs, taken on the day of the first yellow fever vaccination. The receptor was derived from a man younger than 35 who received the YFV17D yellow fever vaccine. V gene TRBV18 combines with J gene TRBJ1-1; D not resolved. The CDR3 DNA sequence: TGTGCCAGCTCACATGAACTCGCTGAAGCTTTCTTT. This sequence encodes CASSHELAEAFF. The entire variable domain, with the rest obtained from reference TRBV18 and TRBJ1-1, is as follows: NAGVMQNPRHLVRRRGQEARLRCSPMKGHSHVYWYRQLPEEGLKFMVYLQKENIIDESGMPKERFSAEFPKEGPSILRIQQVVRGDSAAYFCASSHELAEAFFGQGTRLTVV.